This entry lists 31 T cell receptor beta chains sequenced from one sample in a study of cytomegalovirus exposure and HLA in healthy donors. The PCR was carried out with 60 Vbeta primers and 13 Jbeta primers. Data came from immunoSEQ multiplex PCR; TCRdb stores just in-frame clones and leaves some out. The sample contains about 240,000 clones, more than 75% of which appear only once. Sequences were obtained from PBMCs. The receptor set was obtained from a woman aged 40 to 50 in good health and CMV-seropositive.

This chain connects TRBV18 to TRBJ2-7, with a tentative D call TRBD1 (6 bases). Looked up from germline, CDR1 is KGHSH and CDR2 is LQKENI. The CDR3 spans 14 residues. The V and J ends lost 6 bases and 2 bases respectively, with 14 bases between them. CDR3 sequence: CASSSTGSTYEQYF. The CDR3 DNA reads as TGTGCCAGCTCGTCAACAGGGTCCACCTACGAGCAGTACTTC.

V gene TRBV7-2 combines with J gene TRBJ2-2; D is perhaps TRBD2 (6 bases). Germline V gene lookup returns CDR1 SGHTA and CDR2 FQGNSA. This CDR3 region has 15 residues. Trimming pared 11 bases from V and 2 bases from J, leaving 18 bases between. The CDR3 DNA reads TGTGCCTCCGAACCGGGGACTTCTAACACCGGGGAGCTGTTTTTT. Amino acids: CASEPGTSNTGELFF. Variable domain in full (rest from reference TRBV7-2 and TRBJ2-2): GAGVSQSPSNKVTEKGKDVELRCDPISGHTALYWYRQSLGQGLEFLIYFQGNSAPDKSGLPSDRFSAERTGGSVSTLTIQRTQQEDSAVYLCASEPGTSNTGELFFGEGSRLTVL.

The chain links TRBV27 to TRBJ1-2; D unclear. The V end lost 5 bases, the J end lost 0 bases, and 22 bases lay between the germline ends. CDR3 length equals 18 residues. Germline assignment: CDR1 MNHEY and CDR2 SMNVEV (reference sequence). The CDR3 spells CASSLSPQNSRSNYGYTF. CDR3 nucleotide sequence: TGTGCCAGCAGTCTCTCCCCACAGAACTCCCGGTCTAACTATGGCTACACCTTC.

V usage is TRBV11-3 and J usage is TRBJ2-7, with D perhaps TRBD1 (5 bases). The germline CDR1 and CDR2 sequences are SGHNT and YENEEA. This CDR3 has 14 residues. V gave up 5 bases and J gave up 1 base, with 12 bases separating them. DNA of the CDR3: TGTGCCAGCAGCCGTACAGGTCTTTCCTACGAGCAGTACTTC. Protein: CASSRTGLSYEQYF. Complete variable domain (other parts from reference TRBV11-3 and TRBJ2-7): EAGVVQSPRYKIIEKKQPVAFWCNPISGHNTLYWYLQNLGQGPELLIRYENEEAVDDSQLPKDRFSAERLKGVDSTLKIQPAELGDSAVYLCASSRTGLSYEQYFGPGTRLTVT.

This chain joins TRBV7-8 and TRBJ2-7; D gene unclear. The CDR3 runs 12 residues. Between the trimmed V and J ends, which lost 1 base and 5 bases, there was a span of 6 bases. CDR1 and CDR2 (germline): SGHVS, FQNEAQ. The CDR3 here is CASSLVADEQYF. CDR3 bases: TGTGCCAGCAGCTTAGTGGCAGACGAGCAGTACTTC. The entire variable domain, with the rest obtained from reference TRBV7-8 and TRBJ2-7, is as follows: GAGVSQSPRYKVAKRGQDVALRCDPISGHVSLFWYQQALGQGPEFLTYFQNEAQLDKSGLPSDRFFAERPEGSVSTLKIQRTQQEDSAVYLCASSLVADEQYFGPGTRLTVT.

This clone was picked up a small number of times. The genes are TRBV11-3 and TRBJ2-5; 8 positions agree with TRBD2. The V and J ends lost 1 base and 3 bases, in that order; junction bases with no gene match: 7. This CDR3 is 16 amino acids long. The germline CDR1 and CDR2 sequences are SGHNT and YENEEA. This chain's CDR3 is CASSLGDGREEETQYF. CDR3 nucleotides: TGTGCCAGCAGCTTAGGCGACGGGAGGGAGGAAGAGACCCAGTACTTC.

The chain joins TRBV5-1 to TRBJ2-3, with D unresolved. The ends were cut back, 0 bases at V and 2 bases at J, with 4 bases in the middle. Germline lookup yields CDR1 SGHRS and CDR2 YFSETQ. The CDR3 is 13 residues long. Written as DNA, the CDR3 is TGCGCCAGCAGCTTGGCGGTCACAGATACGCAGTATTTT. Its translation is CASSLAVTDTQYF.

Sample share makes this clone medium-sized. V and J are TRBV30 and TRBJ1-4; no clear D gene. Deletions cut 1 base from V and 5 bases from J, with 8 bases between. CDR3 length equals 13 residues. Germline V lookup: CDR1 GTSNPN, CDR2 SVGIG (reference sequence). The DNA of the CDR3 is TGTGCCTGGAGTGATCCCAGGAATGAAAAACTGTTTTTT. Translated, it gives CAWSDPRNEKLFF.

The chain couples TRBV5-1 to TRBJ2-5, with a tentative D call TRBD2 (5 bases). In germline, CDR1 is SGHRS, CDR2 YFSETQ. V was trimmed by 1 base and J by 4 bases, leaving 11 bases between them. The CDR3 sequence is 14 residues long. The CDR3 loop is CASSLRLAVETQYF. The CDR3 DNA sequence: TGCGCCAGCAGCTTGAGGCTAGCCGTAGAGACCCAGTACTTC.

V and J are TRBV11-3 and TRBJ2-7; TRBD2 might be the D (7 bases). The CDR3 totals 13 residues. Germline V CDR1 and CDR2: SGHNT, YENEEA. Trimming shortened V by 0 bases and J by 5 bases, and 8 bases separated the two germline ends. CDR3 coding DNA: TGTGCCAGCAGCTTAGAGGGGGGGCACGAGCAGTACTTC. As protein: CASSLEGGHEQYF.

V and J are TRBV5-6 and TRBJ1-2; TRBD1 matches at 7 bases. CDR3 length: 12 residues. The V gene end was trimmed by 4 bases and the J gene end by 8 bases; junction bases not matched to a gene: 5. Germline CDR1 and CDR2: SGHDT and YYEEEE. The CDR3 is CASSGGGPGYTF. In DNA, the CDR3 is TGTGCCAGCAGCGGAGGGGGCCCAGGCTACACCTTC. The whole variable domain, remainder taken from reference TRBV5-6 and TRBJ1-2, is DAGVTQSPTHLIKTRGQQVTLRCSPKSGHDTVSWYQQALGQGPQFIFQYYEEEERQRGNFPDRFSGHQFPNYSSELNVNALLLGDSALYLCASSGGGPGYTFGSGTRLTVV.

The genes are TRBV4-3 and TRBJ2-3; 9 bases match TRBD2. This CDR3 has 17 amino acids. From germline, CDR1 is LGHNA and CDR2 YSLEER. The junction had 6 bases not matched to a gene; V was cut back by 0 bases and J by 2 bases. This chain's CDR3 is CASSQEWQRGVTDTQYF. CDR3 sequence (DNA): TGCGCCAGCAGCCAAGAATGGCAGCGGGGGGTCACAGATACGCAGTATTTT.

The chain joins TRBV19 to TRBJ1-1, with a tentative D call TRBD1 (6 bases). V was cut by 11 bases and J by 4 bases, with 20 bases left in between. The length of the CDR3 is 14 residues. Per the germline V gene, CDR1 is LNHDA and CDR2 is SQIVND (reference sequence). The CDR3 DNA reads TGTGCCTCCTCCCGCAAGGGGGTAATCACTGAAGCTTTCTTT. Amino acid sequence: CASSRKGVITEAFF.

The J gene is TRBJ2-7, the V gene TRBV5-4; the D gene is possibly TRBD2 (5 bases). The germline V gene has CDR1 SGHNT and CDR2 YYREEE (reference sequence). The CDR3 is made up of 17 amino acids. V lost 0 bases and J 2 bases, leaving 18 bases between the germline ends. CDR3 DNA: TGTGCCAGCAGCTTGGGATGGGAGAGTCCCACCCCCTACGAGCAGTACTTC. Its translation is CASSLGWESPTPYEQYF.

This chain links TRBV2 with TRBJ2-3, with D possibly TRBD2 on 6 matching bases. Looked up from germline, CDR1 is SNHLY and CDR2 is FYNNEI. The V end lost 6 bases, the J end lost 4 bases, and 14 bases lay between the germline ends. CDR3 size: 14 residues. The CDR3 loop reads CASSRLTRADTQYF. CDR3 in DNA: TGTGCCAGCAGCCGACTGACTAGGGCAGATACGCAGTATTTT.

This chain connects TRBV7-8 to TRBJ2-7; weak D call: TRBD1 (6 bases). The germline V gene has CDR1 SGHVS and CDR2 FQNEAQ. The CDR3 spans 16 residues. Trimming removed 0 bases from V and 2 bases from J, with 14 bases in between. The CDR3 DNA is TGTGCCAGCAGCTTAGCGATGGGACATGGTACCTACGAGCAGTACTTC. It specifies CASSLAMGHGTYEQYF.

The rearrangement uses TRBV21-1 and TRBJ2-7; the table's TRBD1 call for D was not verified on the DNA. TRBV21-1 is given as a pseudogene. The CDR3 has 17 amino acids. As DNA, the CDR3 is TGTGCCAGCAGCTTTCGCAGACTAGGGACAGTAGCCTACGAGCAGTACTTC. Translation gives CASSFRRLGTVAYEQYF.

The chain joins TRBV5-1 to TRBJ2-1; D perhaps matches TRBD1 (5 bases). The germline gives CDR1 SGHRS, CDR2 YFSETQ. Trimming pared 4 bases from V and 5 bases from J, leaving 16 bases between. CDR3 length: 15 amino acids. CDR3 in amino acids: CASSKVQGGNNEQFF. DNA of the CDR3: TGCGCCAGCAGCAAGGTCCAGGGCGGCAACAATGAGCAGTTCTTC.

This clone has just a few counts. The chain couples TRBV4-1 to TRBJ2-7, with TRBD1 matching 8 bases. V trimming: 0 bases; J trimming: 3 bases; junction bases outside the gene matches: 10. The CDR3 runs 17 residues. Germline V gene data show CDR1 as MGHRA and CDR2 as YSYEKL. The CDR3 here is CASSQEPDRGGIYEQYF. Here the CDR3 DNA reads TGCGCCAGCAGCCAAGAACCCGACAGGGGAGGAATCTACGAGCAGTACTTC.

The count of this clone is one. The chain employs TRBV7-2 and TRBJ2-2; 11 bases are a match to TRBD1. CDR1 is SGHTA, CDR2 FQGNSA, per germline. The V segment lost 5 bases and the J segment 6 bases; nucleotides outside the gene matches: 11. The CDR3 spans 17 residues. The CDR3, as DNA: TGTGCCAGCAGCGGCAGGACAGGGGGCGCGGGAGCCGGGGAGCTGTTTTTT. It specifies CASSGRTGGAGAGELFF.

The genes are TRBV7-2 and TRBJ2-3, with D possibly TRBD2 on 5 matching bases. Trimming removed 0 bases from V and 2 bases from J, with 9 bases in between. The CDR3 length is 15 residues. CDR1 and CDR2 from the germline V gene are SGHTA and FQGNSA. The CDR3 DNA is TGTGCCAGCAGCTTAGCGACGGGGTTCACAGATACGCAGTATTTT. The encoded protein is CASSLATGFTDTQYF.

The chain carries TRBV4-1 and TRBJ1-3; D perhaps matches TRBD1 (5 bases). Germline V gene sequence: CDR1 MGHRA, CDR2 YSYEKL. V was clipped by 3 bases and J by 2 bases, with 14 bases between them. This CDR3 is built from 16 residues. Written as DNA, the CDR3 is TGCGCCAGCAGCCAGGGCCCGACAGCTGCTGGAAACACCATATATTTT. It codes for CASSQGPTAAGNTIYF.

This clone has just one count. The rearrangement uses TRBV11-3 and TRBJ2-5; D is unresolved. V shed 5 bases and J shed 0 bases, with 4 bases lying between them. This CDR3 has 12 residues. Germline assignment: CDR1 SGHNT and CDR2 YENEEA. CDR3 nucleotides: TGTGCCAGCAGCCCATACCAAGAGACCCAGTACTTC. Its protein product is CASSPYQETQYF.

The gene calls are TRBV2 and TRBJ1-1, with TRBD1 identical over 8 bases. The CDR3 consists of 15 residues. Germline values: CDR1 SNHLY, CDR2 FYNNEI. V shed 6 bases, J shed 4 bases, and the junction held 10 bases outside the gene matches. CDR3 DNA: TGTGCCAGCAGCGTACAGGGGGTGGGGGGCACTGAAGCTTTCTTT. As protein: CASSVQGVGGTEAFF.

The chain joins TRBV18 to TRBJ2-7; TRBD1 agrees at 11 bases. This CDR3 has 16 amino acids. Trimming at V came to 6 bases and at J to 3 bases, leaving 10 bases not matched to a gene. Germline V gene data show CDR1 as KGHSH and CDR2 as LQKENI. In DNA, the CDR3 is TGTGCCAGCTCCCCCGGGACAGGGGGAGCCGTCTACGAGCAGTACTTC. This encodes CASSPGTGGAVYEQYF.

Remarks on this clone: Other DNA sequences in the same sample also yield this CDR3. This chain uses TRBV5-1 with TRBJ2-5; TRBD2 agrees at 14 bases. The V gene end was trimmed by 4 bases and the J gene end by 2 bases; junction bases not matched to a gene: 4. Germline CDR1 reads SGHRS; CDR2 reads YFSETQ. The CDR3 contains 16 residues. CDR3 in DNA: TGCGCCAGCAGCCCCGGACTAGCGGGAGGTCAAGAGACCCAGTACTTC. Translated: CASSPGLAGGQETQYF. Variable domain in full (rest from reference TRBV5-1 and TRBJ2-5): KAGVTQTPRYLIKTRGQQVTLSCSPISGHRSVSWYQQTPGQGLQFLFEYFSETQRNKGNFPGRFSGRQFSNSRSEMNVSTLELGDSALYLCASSPGLAGGQETQYFGPGTRLLVL.

This rearrangement joins TRBV7-9 to TRBJ1-5; D uncertain. Looked up from germline, CDR1 is SEHNR and CDR2 is FQNEAQ (reference sequence). The CDR3 sequence is 13 residues long. The germline V and J ends were trimmed by 2 bases and 7 bases, with 9 bases remaining between them. The CDR3 here is CASSLTTGQPQHF. In DNA, the CDR3 is TGTGCCAGCAGCTTAACCACCGGGCAGCCCCAGCATTTT.

For this clone: This CDR3 is also generated by other DNA sequences in the sample. This chain links TRBV4-3 with TRBJ2-3; tentative D call: TRBD2 (6 bases). V gave up 4 bases and J gave up 3 bases, with 11 bases separating them. The CDR3 runs 14 residues. Germline V gene data show CDR1 as LGHNA and CDR2 as YSLEER. The CDR3 region has the DNA TGCGCCAGCAGCCCGCGGGAAGTGACAGATACGCAGTATTTT. The encoded protein is CASSPREVTDTQYF.

The chain has TRBV28 and TRBJ1-1; D gene unclear. Trimming left V 5 bases short and J 10 bases short, with 23 bases between. Per the germline V gene, CDR1 is MDHEN and CDR2 is SYDVKM. The CDR3 consists of 15 residues. The CDR3 DNA is TGTGCCAGCAGTAAGGCCGGGATCTCACCGGTCCGAGCTTTCTTT. Encoded protein: CASSKAGISPVRAFF.

This chain links TRBV21-1 with TRBJ2-7; TRBD2, the table's D call, was not compared with the DNA. TRBV21-1 is designated a pseudogene. The CDR3 has 12 residues. The CDR3: CASSRLPNWQYF. DNA of the CDR3: TGTGCCAGCAGCAGACTTCCAAACTGGCAGTACTTC.

DNA for the CDR3: TGTGCCAGCAGCCGTACAGGGGAGAATAGGAATTCACCCCTCCACTTT. As protein: CASSRTGENRNSPLHF. The chain links TRBV5-6 to TRBJ1-6, with 7 bases lining up with TRBD1. The length of the CDR3 is 16 residues. Germline lookup yields CDR1 SGHDT and CDR2 YYEEEE. V was pared by 4 bases and J by 7 bases, with 11 bases of the junction left unmatched. The full variable domain, with the rest looked up from reference TRBV5-6 and TRBJ1-6, is DAGVTQSPTHLIKTRGQQVTLRCSPKSGHDTVSWYQQALGQGPQFIFQYYEEEERQRGNFPDRFSGHQFPNYSSELNVNALLLGDSALYLCASSRTGENRNSPLHFGNGTRLTVT.